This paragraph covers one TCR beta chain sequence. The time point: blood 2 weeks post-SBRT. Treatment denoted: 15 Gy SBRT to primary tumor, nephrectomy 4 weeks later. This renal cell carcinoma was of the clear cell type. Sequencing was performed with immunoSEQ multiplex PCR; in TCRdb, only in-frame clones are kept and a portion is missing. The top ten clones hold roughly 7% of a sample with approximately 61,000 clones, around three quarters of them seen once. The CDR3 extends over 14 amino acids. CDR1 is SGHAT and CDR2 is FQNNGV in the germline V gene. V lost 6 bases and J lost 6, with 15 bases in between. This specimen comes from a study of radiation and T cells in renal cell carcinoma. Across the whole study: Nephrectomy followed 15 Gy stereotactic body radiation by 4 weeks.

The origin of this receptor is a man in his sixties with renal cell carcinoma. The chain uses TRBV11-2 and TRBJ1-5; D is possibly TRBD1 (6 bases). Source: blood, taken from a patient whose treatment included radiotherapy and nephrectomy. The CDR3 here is CASSLTDSGQPQHF. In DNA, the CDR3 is TGTGCCAGCAGTTTGACGGACAGCGGTCAGCCCCAGCATTTT.